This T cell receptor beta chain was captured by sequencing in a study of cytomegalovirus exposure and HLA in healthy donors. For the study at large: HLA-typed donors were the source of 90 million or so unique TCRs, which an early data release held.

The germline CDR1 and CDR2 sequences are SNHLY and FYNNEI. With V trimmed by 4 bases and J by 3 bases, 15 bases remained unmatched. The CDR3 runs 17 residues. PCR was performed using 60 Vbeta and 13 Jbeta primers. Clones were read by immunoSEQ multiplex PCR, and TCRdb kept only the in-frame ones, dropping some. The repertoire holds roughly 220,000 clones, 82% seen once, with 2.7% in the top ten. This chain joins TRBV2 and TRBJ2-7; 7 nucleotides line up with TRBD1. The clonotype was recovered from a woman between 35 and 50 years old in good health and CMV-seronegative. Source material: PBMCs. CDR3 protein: CASSVRPPGQQVYEQYF. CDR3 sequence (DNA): TGTGCCAGCAGTGTTAGACCACCGGGACAGCAAGTCTACGAGCAGTACTTC. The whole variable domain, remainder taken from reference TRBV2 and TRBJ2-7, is EPEVTQTPSHQVTQMGQEVILRCVPISNHLYFYWYRQILGQKVEFLVSFYNNEISEKSEIFDDQFSVERPDGSNFTLKIRSTKLEDSAMYFCASSVRPPGQQVYEQYFGPGTRLTVT.